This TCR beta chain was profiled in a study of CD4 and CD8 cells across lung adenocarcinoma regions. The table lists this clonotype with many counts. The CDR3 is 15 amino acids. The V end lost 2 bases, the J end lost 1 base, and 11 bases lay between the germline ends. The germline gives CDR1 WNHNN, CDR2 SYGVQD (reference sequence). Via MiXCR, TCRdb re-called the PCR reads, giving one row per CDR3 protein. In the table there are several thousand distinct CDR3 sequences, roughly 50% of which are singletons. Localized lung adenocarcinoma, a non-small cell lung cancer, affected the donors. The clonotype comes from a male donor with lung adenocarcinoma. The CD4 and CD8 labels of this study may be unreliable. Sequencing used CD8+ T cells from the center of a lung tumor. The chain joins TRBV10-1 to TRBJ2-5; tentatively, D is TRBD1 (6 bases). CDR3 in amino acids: CASSEAGAGQETQYF. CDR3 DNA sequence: TGCGCCAGCAGTGAGGCAGGGGCCGGCCAAGAGACCCAGTACTTC.